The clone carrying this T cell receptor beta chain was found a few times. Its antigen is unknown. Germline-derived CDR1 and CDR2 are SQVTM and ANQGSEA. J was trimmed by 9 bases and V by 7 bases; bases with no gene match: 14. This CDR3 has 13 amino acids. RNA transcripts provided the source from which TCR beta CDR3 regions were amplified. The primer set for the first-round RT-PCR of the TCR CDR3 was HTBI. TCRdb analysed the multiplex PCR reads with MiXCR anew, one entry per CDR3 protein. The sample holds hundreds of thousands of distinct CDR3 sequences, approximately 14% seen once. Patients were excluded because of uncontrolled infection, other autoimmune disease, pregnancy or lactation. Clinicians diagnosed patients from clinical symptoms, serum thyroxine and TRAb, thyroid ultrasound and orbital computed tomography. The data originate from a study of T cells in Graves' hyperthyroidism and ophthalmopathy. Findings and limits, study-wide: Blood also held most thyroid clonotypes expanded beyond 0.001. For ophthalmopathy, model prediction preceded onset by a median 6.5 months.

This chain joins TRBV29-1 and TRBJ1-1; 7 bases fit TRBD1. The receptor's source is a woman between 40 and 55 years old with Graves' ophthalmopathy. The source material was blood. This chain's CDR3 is CSADRQGWTKAFF. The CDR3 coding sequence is TGCAGCGCCGACAGACAGGGATGGACTAAAGCTTTCTTT.